Described below is a single T cell receptor (beta chain) sequence and its context. Random hexamers were used to reverse transcribe an amount of roughly 0.5 to 1 ug RNA. With immunoSEQ multiplex PCR, TCR beta CDR3 was amplified across 54 Vbeta and 13 Jbeta. TCRdb re-derived calls from the immunoSEQ multiplex PCR reads in MiXCR, one entry per CDR3 protein. The top ten clones hold less than 0.11% of a sample with around 200,000 distinct CDR3 sequences, around 95% of them seen once. The data are from a study of CD8 T cells in Susac syndrome. Germline V gene sequence: CDR1 GTSNPN, CDR2 SVGIG (reference sequence). The CDR3 totals 13 residues. With V trimmed by 3 bases and J by 3 bases, 2 bases remained unmatched.

The TCR was taken from a human donor in good health. Sequencing used CD4+ T cells from PBMCs. The chain combines TRBV30 with TRBJ1-5; 7 positions agree with TRBD1. The CDR3 DNA sequence: TGTGCCTGGAGGGGACAGATCAATCAGCCCCAGCATTTT. It yields the protein CAWRGQINQPQHF.